The T cell receptor (beta chain) under discussion was sequenced for a study of shared clonotypes between healthy human individuals. V was pared by 2 bases and J by 3 bases, with 6 bases between. Looked up from germline, CDR1 is LGHNT and CDR2 is FRNRAP. The CDR3 runs 13 residues. Worth noting for this clone: The sample carries other DNA sequences with the same CDR3.

As handled by the study authors: From ImmunoSEQ came sequences covering only the junction and carrying no quality scores, so filtering differed. Using immunoSEQ multiplex PCR, the repertoire was profiled, and TCRdb retains in-frame clones only, with some absent. Clone size and the V and J calls come from that table; the DNA yielded D and trimming. The sample contains roughly 2.2 million clones, about 90% of which appear only once. The chain carries TRBV12-5 and TRBJ2-3; possible D gene TRBD1, 6 bases. The source of this sequence is a man between 18 and 29 years old in good health. Some clones in this sample may be carry-over from other donors' samples. Specimen: naive CD4+ T cells from PBMCs. Subset indicated: CD45RA+ positively selected. The CDR3 here is CASGLQGTDTQYF. For the CDR3, the DNA is TGTGCTAGTGGTTTGCAGGGGACAGATACGCAGTATTTT. Based on the CDR3 plus reference TRBV12-5 and TRBJ2-3, the full variable domain is DARVTQTPRHKVTEMGQEVTMRCQPILGHNTVFWYRQTMMQGLELLAYFRNRAPLDDSGMPKDRFSAEMPDATLATLKIQPSEPRDSAVYFCASGLQGTDTQYFGPGTRLTVL.